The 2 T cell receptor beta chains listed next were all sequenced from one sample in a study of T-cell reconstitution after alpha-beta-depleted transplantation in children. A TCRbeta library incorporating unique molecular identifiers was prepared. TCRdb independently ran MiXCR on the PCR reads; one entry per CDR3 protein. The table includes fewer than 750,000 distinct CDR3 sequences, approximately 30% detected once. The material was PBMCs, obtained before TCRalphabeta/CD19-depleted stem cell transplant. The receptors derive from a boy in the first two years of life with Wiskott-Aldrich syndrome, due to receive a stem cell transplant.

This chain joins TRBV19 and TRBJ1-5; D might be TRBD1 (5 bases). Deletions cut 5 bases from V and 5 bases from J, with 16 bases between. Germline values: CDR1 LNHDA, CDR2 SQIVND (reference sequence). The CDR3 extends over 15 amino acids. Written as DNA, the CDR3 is TGTGCCAGTAGTGTTTCGCGGGACTTTCATCAGCCCCAGCATTTT. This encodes CASSVSRDFHQPQHF.

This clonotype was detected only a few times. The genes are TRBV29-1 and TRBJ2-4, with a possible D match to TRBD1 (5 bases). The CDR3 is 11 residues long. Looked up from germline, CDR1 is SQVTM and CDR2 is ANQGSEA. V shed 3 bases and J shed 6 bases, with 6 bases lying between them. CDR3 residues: CSVDQGNIQYF. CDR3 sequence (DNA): TGCAGCGTTGATCAGGGAAACATTCAGTACTTC.